This is a list of T cell receptor beta chains from one sample in a study of blood T cell repertoires in COVID-19. Only in-frame clones appear in the TCRdb table, and some are missing; sequencing was by immunoSEQ multiplex PCR. The profile covers 65,000 to 90,000 clones, with 86% appearing a single time and 22% taken by the ten largest. What was sequenced was peripheral blood. The origin of the receptors is an elderly woman in a cohort sampled during active or convalescent COVID-19. Both conserved end residues are part of each CDR3. The D gene is left open where the match is weak. A clone size is listed for some rows: how often the clone was seen (once, few, many), or a class if it is expanded.

v_call	d_call	j_call	clone_size	cdr3_nt	cdr3_aa
TRBV15	TRBD2	TRBJ2-1	-	TGTGCCACCAGCAGAGATAAGACTAGCGGGTACAATGAGCAGTTCTTC	CATSRDKTSGYNEQFF
TRBV5-1	-	TRBJ2-4	-	TGCGCCAGCAGCCCCACAAGTGTAGCCAAAAACATTCAGTACTTC	CASSPTSVAKNIQYF
TRBV28	TRBD2	TRBJ2-3	-	TGTGCCAGCGGGGGACTAGCGGGGGAGGGAGATACGCAGTATTTT	CASGGLAGEGDTQYF
TRBV5-6	TRBD2	TRBJ2-7	-	TGTGCCAGCAGCTTTGGACTAGCGGGGGGCTACGAGCAGTACTTC	CASSFGLAGGYEQYF
TRBV28	TRBD1	TRBJ1-5	-	TGTGCCAGCAGTTTATTAGGACAGGGTACGTATCAGCCCCAGCATTTT	CASSLLGQGTYQPQHF
TRBV4-2	TRBD1	TRBJ1-6	-	TGTGCCAGCAGCCAAGAGGACAGGGACGATTCACCCCTCCACTTT	CASSQEDRDDSPLHF
TRBV5-1	TRBD2	TRBJ2-4	-	TGCGCCAGCAGCCGGGAGGGGACTAGCGGAGGTGGAGCCAAAAACATTCAGTACTTC	CASSREGTSGGGAKNIQYF
TRBV19	TRBD1	TRBJ1-1	-	TGTGCCAGTAGGACAGGGGAAGTTGGCACTGAAGCTTTCTTT	CASRTGEVGTEAFF
TRBV6-1	-	TRBJ1-2	-	TGTGCCAGCAGTGAAGGGAGGGGCTATGGCTACACCTTC	CASSEGRGYGYTF
TRBV28	-	TRBJ1-2	-	TGTGCCAGCAGCTGGCGGGGGGGGGAGCGGGTGAATGGCTACACCTTC	CASSWRGGERVNGYTF
TRBV19	-	TRBJ1-1	-	TGTGCCAGTAGTGAAGAGGGCACTGAAGCTTTCTTT	CASSEEGTEAFF
TRBV7-2	-	TRBJ2-7	-	TGTGCCAGCAGCTTAGTTTTTGGGAGCTCCTACGAGCAGTACTTC	CASSLVFGSSYEQYF
TRBV9	-	TRBJ2-3	-	TGTGCCAGCAGCGTAGACCAGTGGGCGGGTACGCAGTATTTT	CASSVDQWAGTQYF
TRBV29-1	-	TRBJ2-2	-	TGCAGCGTCGCCTCTGCCCCCGGCGGGGAGCTGTTTTTT	CSVASAPGGELFF
TRBV29-1	TRBD1	TRBJ1-1	-	TGCAGCGTTGAGGGGGGACAGGTGAACACTGAAGCTTTCTTT	CSVEGGQVNTEAFF
TRBV19	-	TRBJ1-6	-	TGTGCCAGTAGTACTTTTTGGGAGGATTCACCCCTCCACTTT	CASSTFWEDSPLHF
TRBV9	TRBD1	TRBJ2-2	-	TGTGCCAGCAGCCCCCCCCAGCGTCAGGGGGATGGGAACACCGGGGAGCTGTTTTTT	CASSPPQRQGDGNTGELFF
TRBV30	TRBD1	TRBJ2-1	-	TGTGCCTGGAGTACTAGGGCGACAGGGGTGGGCAATGAGCAGTTCTTC	CAWSTRATGVGNEQFF
TRBV28	TRBD2	TRBJ2-1	-	TGTGCCAGCACGAGGGGAGCGGGAGGTTACAATGAGCAGTTCTTC	CASTRGAGGYNEQFF
TRBV12-3/TRBV12-4	-	TRBJ1-5	-	TGTGCCAGCAGCCCCTCCAATCAGCCCCAGCATTTT	CASSPSNQPQHF
TRBV10-1	TRBD1	TRBJ2-1	-	TGCGCCGTATCCGGGACAGACCCCTACAATGAGCAGTTCTTC	CAVSGTDPYNEQFF
TRBV29-1	TRBD2	TRBJ2-3	-	TGCAGCGTTGAGGGGGTAAGCGGGAGGGCCGGAAGCACAGATACGCAGTATTTT	CSVEGVSGRAGSTDTQYF
TRBV5-5	-	TRBJ2-5	-	TGTGCCAGCAGCTTGGGACTGGTAGAAGAGACCCAGTACTTC	CASSLGLVEETQYF
TRBV24-1	TRBD1	TRBJ1-4	-	TGTGCCACCAGTGACACAAATGACAGGGGGCCCAATGAAAAACTGTTTTTT	CATSDTNDRGPNEKLFF
TRBV28	TRBD1	TRBJ1-5	-	TGTGCCAGCAGTATACACGGACAGGAAAATCAGCCCCAGCATTTT	CASSIHGQENQPQHF
TRBV9	-	TRBJ2-7	-	TGTGCCAGCAGCGTAGTTGGGAGCTCCTACGAGCAGTACTTC	CASSVVGSSYEQYF
TRBV5-1	TRBD2	TRBJ2-7	-	TGCGCCAGCAGCTTGAGGCAGGGACTAGTCGGCGAGCAGTACTTC	CASSLRQGLVGEQYF
TRBV5-1	TRBD1	TRBJ1-3	few	TGCGCCAGCAGCCTCGGACAGGCTGGGGACACCATATATTTT	CASSLGQAGDTIYF
TRBV7-9	TRBD2	TRBJ2-3	-	TGTGCCAGCAGCTACCTCCCAAGCGGGAGGGCCAGAGATACGCAGTATTTT	CASSYLPSGRARDTQYF
TRBV6-5	TRBD1	TRBJ2-3	few	TGTGCCAGTCAACCGGGACAGATCACAGATACGCAGTATTTT	CASQPGQITDTQYF
TRBV5-1	TRBD2	TRBJ2-5	once	TGCGCCAGCAGCTTGGAGGGTAGCGGGAGTGGGGAGACCCAGTACTTC	CASSLEGSGSGETQYF
TRBV6-5	-	TRBJ1-5	few	TGTGCCAGCATTCCCCTCGGGGGGAACAATCAGCCCCAGCATTTT	CASIPLGGNNQPQHF
TRBV5-1	TRBD2	TRBJ2-1	-	TGCGCCAGCAGCTCCGGGACTAGCGGCAACAATGAGCAGTTCTTC	CASSSGTSGNNEQFF
TRBV10-3	-	TRBJ2-1	once	TGTGCCATCAGTGAGAATGACATCCGGGGGTACAATGAGCAGTTCTTC	CAISENDIRGYNEQFF
TRBV28	TRBD1	TRBJ2-5	-	TGTGCCAGCAGACAGGGGAAAGAGACCCAGTACTTC	CASRQGKETQYF
TRBV18	TRBD1	TRBJ1-1	-	TGTGCCAGCTCACAATGGACAGGGTTGAACACTGAAGCTTTCTTT	CASSQWTGLNTEAFF
TRBV5-1	TRBD2	TRBJ2-7	-	TGCGCCAGCAGTGCCGGGACTAGCGGTTACGAGCAGTACTTC	CASSAGTSGYEQYF
TRBV25-1	-	TRBJ2-2	-	TGTGCCAGCAGTGAATTTATCGGGAGGAACACCGGGGAGCTGTTTTTT	CASSEFIGRNTGELFF
TRBV18	-	TRBJ2-1	-	TGTGCCAGCTCACGGGGGGAGAGTATCTACAATGAGCAGTTCTTC	CASSRGESIYNEQFF
TRBV25-1	-	TRBJ2-1	-	TGTGCCAGCAGTGAATATAGCGAGCAGTTCTTC	CASSEYSEQFF
TRBV28	-	TRBJ1-1	few	TGTGCCAGCAGTTTATCTGTCGGTCAGGGAAGGGGCACTGAAGCTTTCTTT	CASSLSVGQGRGTEAFF